This T cell receptor beta chain was sequenced for a study of cytomegalovirus exposure and HLA in healthy donors. The V gene lost 0 bases and the J gene lost 5 bases, with 8 bases spanning the gap. The germline gives CDR1 MNHEY, CDR2 SVGAGI. The CDR3 is 13 amino acids. PCR primers comprised 60 Vbeta and 13 Jbeta primers. Some clones are missing from TCRdb's copy, which holds only in-frame ones; the method was immunoSEQ multiplex PCR. This sample's table reports fewer than 150,000 clones. This TCR came from a man aged 35 to 55 in good health and CMV-seronegative. The V gene is TRBV6-5, the J gene TRBJ2-7, with a tentative D call TRBD2 (5 bases). Specimen: PBMCs. CDR3 DNA sequence: TGTGCCAGCAGTTACTCGAGCGGAGACGAGCAGTACTTC. Translated, it gives CASSYSSGDEQYF.